Presented here are 20 T cell receptor beta chains from one specimen sequenced in a study of T cell changes during pregnancy in multiple sclerosis. Libraries were prepared by immunoSEQ multiplex PCR; TCRdb keeps only in-frame clonotypes and omits some of them. The data contain roughly 40,000 clones, approximately 94% of them singletons. This sample comprised peripheral blood, obtained in the third trimester of pregnancy. The origin of the receptors is a female donor with multiple sclerosis, enrolled in a pregnancy study.

The V call is TRBV7-3, the J call TRBJ2-2, with D unclear. Germline CDR1 reads SGHTA; CDR2 reads FQGTGA. The CDR3 runs 13 residues. V lost 4 bases and J 0 bases, leaving 3 bases between the germline ends. CDR3 DNA: TGTGCCAGCAGCTCCTCGAACACCGGGGAGCTGTTTTTT. As protein: CASSSSNTGELFF.

The chain carries TRBV15 and TRBJ2-5; D is perhaps TRBD2 (7 bases). The DNA end lines up better with TRBJ2-7; the J call may be wrong. Germline V gives CDR1 LNHNV, CDR2 YYDKDF (reference sequence). The CDR3 totals 14 residues. The CDR3 region has the DNA TGTGCCACCAGCAGACGGGGGGCCGGGTACGAGCAGTACTTC. Translating it yields CATSRRGAGYEQYF.

The chain has TRBV7-6 and TRBJ1-3, with D uncertain. The CDR3 extends over 16 amino acids. Trimming left V 2 bases short and J 2 bases short, with 13 bases between. Germline values: CDR1 SGHVS, CDR2 FNYEAQ. The CDR3 region has the DNA TGTGCCAGCAGCTTAAGCTCCCGGTCGACTGGAAACACCATATATTTT. Its protein is CASSLSSRSTGNTIYF.

The V gene is TRBV9, the J gene TRBJ1-1; the D gene is possibly TRBD1 (5 bases). There are 15 residues in the CDR3. The germline CDR1 and CDR2 sequences are SGDLS and YYNGEE. Trimming removed 0 bases from V and 1 base from J, with 10 bases in between. CDR3 sequence reads: CASSVVETANTEAFF. CDR3 coding DNA: TGTGCCAGCAGCGTAGTTGAGACAGCGAACACTGAAGCTTTCTTT. The full variable domain, completed using reference TRBV9 and TRBJ1-1, is DSGVTQTPKHLITATGQRVTLRCSPRSGDLSVYWYQQSLDQGLQFLIQYYNGEERAKGNILERFSAQQFPDLHSELNLSSLELGDSALYFCASSVVETANTEAFFGQGTRLTVV.

This clone was seen once. The V gene is TRBV18, the J gene TRBJ1-2; D remains ambiguous. The length of the CDR3 is 14 residues. V lost 2 bases, J lost 7 bases, and 14 bases lay in between. Per germline, CDR1 KGHSH and CDR2 LQKENI. For the CDR3, the DNA is TGTGCCAGCTCACCAGGAAGGACTTCGGTTGGCTACACCTTC. Encoded protein: CASSPGRTSVGYTF.

This clone was detected only a few times. V is TRBV27 and J is TRBJ1-6; D is ambiguous. The CDR3 contains 14 residues. Germline V gene lookup returns CDR1 MNHEY and CDR2 SMNVEV (reference sequence). Trimming took 2 bases from V and 7 from J, leaving 9 bases between them. The CDR3: CASSLVAANSPLHF. CDR3 coding DNA: TGTGCCAGCAGTTTAGTAGCCGCGAATTCACCCCTCCACTTT.

The V call is TRBV10-2, the J call TRBJ1-2; TRBD1 agrees at 8 bases. Germline CDR1 WSHSY, CDR2 SAAADI. Unmatched junction bases numbered 7, after V lost 6 bases and J lost 4 bases. The CDR3 is 14 amino acids. As DNA, the CDR3 is TGCGCCAGCAGGGATCAGGGGGCCCGCTATGGCTACACCTTC. Protein sequence: CASRDQGARYGYTF.

V usage is TRBV4-3 and J usage is TRBJ1-2; D gene uncertain. Trimming took 0 bases from V and 4 from J, leaving 9 bases between them. The CDR3 contains 14 residues. CDR1 is LGHNA, CDR2 YSLEER, per germline. As DNA, the CDR3 is TGCGCCAGCAGCCAAGAACCCTTAGCCTATGGCTACACCTTC. Its translation: CASSQEPLAYGYTF.

In DNA form, the CDR3 reads TGTGCCAGCATTTACTTTAATGAGCAGTTCTTC. Translating gives CASIYFNEQFF. This rearrangement joins TRBV28 to TRBJ2-1; no definite D call. Germline values: CDR1 MDHEN, CDR2 SYDVKM. The CDR3 runs to 11 residues. The V end lost 7 bases, the J end lost 7 bases, and 8 bases lay between the germline ends.

V usage is TRBV5-1 and J usage is TRBJ1-6; D unclear. Germline assignment: CDR1 SGHRS and CDR2 YFSETQ. This CDR3 is built from 12 residues. V lost 0 bases and J 7 bases, leaving 2 bases between the germline ends. CDR3 coding DNA: TGCGCCAGCAGCTTGGCAAATTCACCCCTCCACTTT. It specifies CASSLANSPLHF.

The chain carries TRBV6-1 and TRBJ2-2, with D possibly TRBD1 on 6 matching bases. This CDR3 comprises 14 residues. Trimming shortened V by 7 bases and J by 1 base, and 10 bases separated the two germline ends. Germline-derived CDR1 and CDR2 are MNHNS and SASEGT. The CDR3 is CASTQGGNTGELFF. Written as DNA, the CDR3 is TGTGCCAGCACCCAAGGGGGGAACACCGGGGAGCTGTTTTTT.

This clone was seen once. The V call is TRBV28, the J call TRBJ2-7, with 11 bases identical to TRBD2. Unmatched junction bases numbered 9, after V lost 5 bases and J lost 0 bases. The CDR3 spans 17 residues. Germline lookup yields CDR1 MDHEN and CDR2 SYDVKM. CDR3 loop: CASSPRRTSGSSYEQYF. The CDR3 bases are TGTGCCAGCAGTCCCCGGAGAACTAGCGGGAGCTCCTACGAGCAGTACTTC.

The chain employs TRBV5-4 and TRBJ2-7, with 16 bases aligning to TRBD2. J was trimmed by 4 bases and V by 5 bases; bases with no gene match: 3. The CDR3 consists of 15 residues. The germline gives CDR1 SGHNT, CDR2 YYREEE (reference sequence). The CDR3: CASSSGLAGGYEQYF. CDR3 in DNA: TGTGCCAGCAGTTCGGGACTAGCGGGAGGGTACGAGCAGTACTTC.

CDR3 coding DNA: TGCAGCGTTGTCGGCGGTACCAGAGGGTCCTATGGCTACACCTTC. Translation: CSVVGGTRGSYGYTF. V gene TRBV29-1 combines with J gene TRBJ1-2, with unresolved D. V gave up 4 bases and J gave up 4 bases, with 19 bases separating them. This CDR3 is built from 15 residues. Germline values: CDR1 SQVTM, CDR2 ANQGSEA. Filled out from reference TRBV29-1 and TRBJ1-2, the complete variable domain reads SAVISQKPSRDICQRGTSLTIQCQVDSQVTMMFWYRQQPGQSLTLIATANQGSEATYESGFVIDKFPISRPNLTFSTLTVSNMSPEDSSIYLCSVVGGTRGSYGYTFGSGTRLTVV.

The chain is built from TRBV6-1 and TRBJ1-2; possible D gene TRBD1, 5 bases. The CDR3 is 14 residues long. Germline-derived CDR1 and CDR2 are MNHNS and SASEGT. Trimming removed 2 bases at V and 8 bases at J, with 15 bases between. The CDR3 protein is CASSEWEGKGGYTF. For the CDR3, the DNA is TGTGCCAGCAGTGAATGGGAGGGGAAGGGGGGCTACACCTTC.

The gene calls are TRBV6-6 and TRBJ1-6; tentative D call: TRBD1 (6 bases). The V gene lost 0 bases and the J gene lost 2 bases, with 8 bases spanning the gap. In germline, CDR1 is MNHNY, CDR2 SVGAGI (reference sequence). This CDR3 is 16 amino acids long. The CDR3 reads CASSYSTGTYNSPLHF. In nucleotides, the CDR3 is TGTGCCAGCAGTTACTCCACAGGGACCTATAATTCACCCCTCCACTTT.

This chain joins TRBV7-9 and TRBJ1-5; D is perhaps TRBD1 (6 bases). V lost 2 bases and J lost 7, with 9 bases in between. The CDR3 extends over 13 amino acids. The germline CDR1 and CDR2 sequences are SEHNR and FQNEAQ (reference sequence). CDR3 DNA sequence: TGTGCCAGCAGCTTAAACAGGGAACAGCCCCAGCATTTT. Protein: CASSLNREQPQHF.

The V call is TRBV28, the J call TRBJ2-1; the match to TRBD1 covers 10 bases. CDR3 length: 12 residues. The germline V gene has CDR1 MDHEN and CDR2 SYDVKM. After removal of 9 bases from V and 7 bases from J, the junction contained 3 bases not matched to a gene. The CDR3 DNA reads as TGTGCCAGTCGGGACAGGGGTAATGAGCAGTTCTTC. Amino acid sequence: CASRDRGNEQFF.

V is TRBV13 and J is TRBJ2-1, with 11 bases matching TRBD2. The CDR3 length is 20 residues. Germline loops: CDR1 PRHDT, CDR2 FYEKMQ (reference sequence). The V and J ends lost 4 bases and 0 bases, in that order; junction bases with no gene match: 14. The CDR3 nucleotides read TGTGCCAGCAGCTACTACAGGAGGACTAGCGGGCTAGGCTCCTACAATGAGCAGTTCTTC. Residues: CASSYYRRTSGLGSYNEQFF.

The V and J genes are TRBV19 and TRBJ1-2; the D gene is possibly TRBD1 (6 bases). V lost 7 bases and J lost 4, with 22 bases in between. The CDR3 is 16 residues long. The germline V gene encodes CDR1 LNHDA and CDR2 SQIVND (reference sequence). The CDR3 nucleotides read TGTGCCAGTACGCGACAGGCTGAAGGCCGAACCTATGGCTACACCTTC. Residues: CASTRQAEGRTYGYTF.